Each of the 14 T cell receptor beta chains below was sequenced from the same sample in a study of shared clonotypes between healthy human individuals. Assay: immunoSEQ multiplex PCR; the TCRdb copy retains only in-frame clones and omits some. The data show about 2.4 million clones, approximately 90% seen once. The material sequenced was naive CD4+ T cells sorted from blood. Regarding subset: CD45RA+ positively selected. The receptors were sampled from a man younger than 35 in good health.

The chain joins TRBV29-1 to TRBJ2-7; TRBD2 agrees at 9 bases. Trimming at V came to 2 bases and at J to 4 bases, leaving 9 bases not matched to a gene. CDR1 and CDR2 from the germline V gene are SQVTM and ANQGSEA. This CDR3 comprises 15 residues. The CDR3 sequence: CSVEFAGGPEYEQYF. The CDR3 nucleotides read TGCAGCGTTGAATTCGCGGGGGGGCCAGAGTACGAGCAGTACTTC.

The chain uses TRBV27 and TRBJ1-5, with a possible D match to TRBD1 (5 bases). The CDR3 is made up of 15 amino acids. Looked up from germline, CDR1 is MNHEY and CDR2 is SMNVEV (reference sequence). Deletions cut 2 bases from V and 3 bases from J, with 11 bases between. CDR3 loop: CASSLRGGYNQPQHF. The DNA of the CDR3 is TGTGCCAGCAGTTTACGGGGGGGGTACAATCAGCCCCAGCATTTT.

The chain employs TRBV18 and TRBJ2-4; 7 bases fit TRBD1. This CDR3 region has 16 residues. Germline V gives CDR1 KGHSH, CDR2 LQKENI. Germline trimming cut 3 bases from V and 3 bases from J; bases unmatched to any gene: 8. CDR3 region: CASSPPTGMGKNIQYF. DNA for the CDR3: TGTGCCAGCTCACCCCCGACAGGGATGGGCAAAAACATTCAGTACTTC.

The chain joins TRBV18 to TRBJ1-1, with D maybe TRBD1 (6 bases). Trimming took off 0 bases at V and 1 base at J, with 9 bases between the two ends. CDR1 and CDR2 from the germline V gene are KGHSH and LQKENI. CDR3 length: 15 residues. This chain's CDR3 is CASSPPGHKNTEAFF. The CDR3 bases are TGTGCCAGCTCACCACCGGGACACAAGAACACTGAAGCTTTCTTT. Drawing the rest from reference TRBV18 and TRBJ1-1, the complete variable domain is NAGVMQNPRHLVRRRGQEARLRCSPMKGHSHVYWYRQLPEEGLKFMVYLQKENIIDESGMPKERFSAEFPKEGPSILRIQQVVRGDSAAYFCASSPPGHKNTEAFFGQGTRLTVV.

Concerning this clone: Other DNA sequences within the sample encode an identical CDR3. This rearrangement joins TRBV27 to TRBJ1-4; 9 nucleotides match TRBD1. V lost 7 bases to trimming and J lost 5 bases; unmatched junction nucleotides: 8. Per the germline V gene, CDR1 is MNHEY and CDR2 is SMNVEV (reference sequence). The CDR3 consists of 15 residues. CDR3 nucleotides: TGTGCCAGCACCAAGGCCGGGACAGGGAATGAAAAACTGTTTTTT. It yields the protein CASTKAGTGNEKLFF. Full variable domain (missing parts from reference TRBV27 and TRBJ1-4): EAQVTQNPRYLITVTGKKLTVTCSQNMNHEYMSWYRQDPGLGLRQIYYSMNVEVTDKGDVPEGYKVSRKEKRNFPLILESPSPNQTSLYFCASTKAGTGNEKLFFGSGTQLSVL.

The count of this clone is one. The gene calls are TRBV6-1 and TRBJ1-1, with no clear D. This CDR3 has 14 amino acids. The V gene's germline CDR1 is MNHNS and CDR2 SASEGT. The germline V and J ends were trimmed by 5 bases and 5 bases, with 15 bases remaining between them. CDR3 bases: TGTGCCAGCAGTCTTCGATGGACGGCGACTGAAGCTTTCTTT. It yields the protein CASSLRWTATEAFF.

The table lists this clone with a count of one. The rearrangement links TRBV6-1 to TRBJ2-7; TRBD2 matches at 8 bases. Germline CDR1 reads MNHNS; CDR2 reads SASEGT. This CDR3 comprises 14 residues. With 7 bases clipped from V and 3 bases from J, the junction kept 8 bases outside the gene matches. For the CDR3, the DNA is TGTGCCAGCACTTCTAGCGGGCTAGGCTACGAGCAGTACTTC. This encodes CASTSSGLGYEQYF.

The rearrangement uses TRBV27 and TRBJ1-2; D gene unclear. The germline V and J ends were trimmed by 2 bases and 0 bases, with 7 bases remaining between them. The CDR3 is made up of 14 amino acids. Germline V gene data show CDR1 as MNHEY and CDR2 as SMNVEV (reference sequence). The CDR3 loop reads CASSLTPTNYGYTF. Written as DNA, the CDR3 is TGTGCCAGCAGTTTAACACCCACTAACTATGGCTACACCTTC.

As to this clone: At the DNA level, this CDR3 is encoded by other sequences in the same sample as well. V and J are TRBV5-1 and TRBJ1-6, with 8 bases that match TRBD1. CDR3 length: 14 amino acids. The V gene's germline CDR1 is SGHRS and CDR2 YFSETQ. After removal of 4 bases from V and 11 bases from J, the junction contained 8 bases not matched to a gene. The CDR3 is CASSDTGGGPPLHF. Written as DNA, the CDR3 is TGCGCCAGCAGCGATACAGGGGGTGGGCCACCCCTCCACTTT.

J is TRBJ1-4 and V is TRBV28, with D unresolved. Germline assignment: CDR1 MDHEN and CDR2 SYDVKM. The V and J ends lost 6 bases and 4 bases respectively, with 6 bases between them. The CDR3 length is 12 residues. The CDR3 nucleotides read TGTGCCAGCAGAGTCCGTAATGAAAAACTGTTTTTT. This translates into CASRVRNEKLFF.

This chain links TRBV10-1 with TRBJ2-1, with 9 bases matching TRBD2. The trim removed 3 bases at V and 7 bases at J, leaving 10 bases unmatched. Germline values: CDR1 WNHNN, CDR2 SYGVQD (reference sequence). The CDR3 consists of 16 residues. The CDR3 sequence is CASSDAPGLANNEQFF. CDR3 coding DNA: TGCGCCAGCAGTGATGCCCCGGGACTAGCTAATAATGAGCAGTTCTTC.

The chain uses TRBV27 and TRBJ1-1; no reliable D call. V was clipped by 8 bases and J by 1 base, with 14 bases between them. The CDR3 covers 14 residues. CDR1 and CDR2 from the germline V gene are MNHEY and SMNVEV (reference sequence). The DNA for the CDR3 is TGTGCCAGCCTTTCGAGGGAAGGGAACACTGAAGCTTTCTTT. Protein sequence: CASLSREGNTEAFF.

V usage is TRBV6-6 and J usage is TRBJ1-5, with D uncertain. The CDR3 runs to 15 residues. Per the germline V gene, CDR1 is MNHNY and CDR2 is SVGAGI (reference sequence). V was shortened by 2 bases and J by 3 bases, with 11 bases between the two germline ends. As DNA, the CDR3 is TGTGCCAGCAGTTACAAAGACGGCATCAATCAGCCCCAGCATTTT. Its translation is CASSYKDGINQPQHF.

The rearrangement uses TRBV6-1 and TRBJ2-3; 10 bases are a match to TRBD2. V dropped 6 bases and J dropped 6; count of bases not matched to a gene: 9. CDR3 size: 15 residues. Germline V gene lookup returns CDR1 MNHNS and CDR2 SASEGT. This CDR3 is CASSGSGGAYDTQYF. Written as DNA, the CDR3 is TGTGCCAGCAGCGGGAGCGGGGGGGCTTATGATACGCAGTATTTT.